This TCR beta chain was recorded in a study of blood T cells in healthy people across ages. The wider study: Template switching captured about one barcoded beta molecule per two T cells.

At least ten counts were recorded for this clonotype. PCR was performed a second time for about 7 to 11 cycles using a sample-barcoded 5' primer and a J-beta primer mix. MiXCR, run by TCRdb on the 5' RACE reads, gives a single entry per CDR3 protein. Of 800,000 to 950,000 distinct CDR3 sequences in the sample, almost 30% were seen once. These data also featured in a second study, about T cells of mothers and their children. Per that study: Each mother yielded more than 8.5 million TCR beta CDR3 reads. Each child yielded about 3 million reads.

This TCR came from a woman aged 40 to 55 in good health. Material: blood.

CDR3 in DNA: TGTGCCACCAGTGATTACCTAGCGGGGAAAACAGATACGCAGTATTTT. It is translated as CATSDYLAGKTDTQYF. The chain uses TRBV24-1 and TRBJ2-3; 9 nucleotides match TRBD2. Germline values: CDR1 KGHDR, CDR2 SFDVKD. CDR3 length: 16 amino acids. The V and J ends lost 2 bases and 3 bases, in that order; junction bases with no gene match: 5.